This T cell receptor beta chain was identified in a study of blood T cell repertoires in COVID-19. Background on the study: COVID-19 samples from acute and convalescent phases originated in the United States, Italy and Spain.

Cohort placement rested on clinical history that participants reported themselves. The CDR3 runs 18 residues. Germline lookup yields CDR1 SGHRS and CDR2 YFSETQ. V trimming: 0 bases; J trimming: 0 bases; junction bases outside the gene matches: 6. Produced via immunoSEQ multiplex PCR; TCRdb's table is partial and in-frame only. The top ten clones hold 5% to 6% of a sample with over 110,000 clones, approximately 81% of them seen once. V is TRBV5-1 and J is TRBJ2-1; TRBD2 agrees at 10 bases. The specimen sequenced was PBMCs or T cells enriched from blood (not recorded which). The TCR originated in a man in his forties with acute COVID-19. CDR3 nucleotides: TGCGCCAGCAGCTTGGGCGTAACTAGCGGGGTCTCCTACAATGAGCAGTTCTTC. Translating it yields CASSLGVTSGVSYNEQFF.